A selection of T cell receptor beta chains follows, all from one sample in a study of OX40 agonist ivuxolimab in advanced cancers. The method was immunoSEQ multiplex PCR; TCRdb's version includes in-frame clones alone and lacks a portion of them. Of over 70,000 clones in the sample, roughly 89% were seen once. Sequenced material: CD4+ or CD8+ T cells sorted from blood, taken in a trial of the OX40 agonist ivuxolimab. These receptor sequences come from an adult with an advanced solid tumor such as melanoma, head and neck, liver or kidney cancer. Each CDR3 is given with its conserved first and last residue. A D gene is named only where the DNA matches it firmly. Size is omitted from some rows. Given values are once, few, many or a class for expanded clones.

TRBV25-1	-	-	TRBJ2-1	TGTGCCAGCAGTGAATCAGGGGCGACGGACAATGAGCAGTTCTTC	CASSESGATDNEQFF
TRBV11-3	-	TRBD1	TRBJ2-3	TGTGCCAGCTCCCTCGAACAGGGGGTATCGGATACGCAGTATTTT	CASSLEQGVSDTQYF
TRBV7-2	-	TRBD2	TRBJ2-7	TGTGCCAGCAGGCCAAGGACTAGCGGAGCGTACGAGCAGTACTTC	CASRPRTSGAYEQYF
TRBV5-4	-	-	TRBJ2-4	TGTGCCAGCAGGATGTGGGGGGTTGGGCGGATCAAAAACATTCAGTACTTC	CASRMWGVGRIKNIQYF
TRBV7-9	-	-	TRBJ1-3	TGTGCCGCACAGGGCCTCTCTGGAAACACCATATATTTT	CAAQGLSGNTIYF
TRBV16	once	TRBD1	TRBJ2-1	TGTGCCAGCAGCCGACCGGGACAGGGTATGAATGAGCAGTTCTTC	CASSRPGQGMNEQFF
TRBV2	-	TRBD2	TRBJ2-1	TGTGCCAGCAGTAGGTCCCTTAGCGGGAGTGAAGGCCTCTTC	CASSRSLSGSEGLF
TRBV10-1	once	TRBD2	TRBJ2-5	TGCGCCAGCAGTGATTTGCGGGGGGCCGCTGAAAAAGAGACCCAGTACTTC	CASSDLRGAAEKETQYF
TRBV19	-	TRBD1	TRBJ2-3	TGTGCCAGTAGTTCCCCCTGGACAGGGGGAACAGATACGCAGTATTTT	CASSSPWTGGTDTQYF
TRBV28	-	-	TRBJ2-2	TGTGCCAGCAGTGACAGGGCGGGAAACACCGGGGAGCTGTTTTTT	CASSDRAGNTGELFF
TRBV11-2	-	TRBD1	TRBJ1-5	TGTGCCAGCAGCTTAGGGGACAGGGCCCCAAATCAGCCCCAGCATTTT	CASSLGDRAPNQPQHF
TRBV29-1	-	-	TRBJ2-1	TGCAGCGTTGAGTGGGACTTGAGGGAGCAGTTCTTC	CSVEWDLREQFF
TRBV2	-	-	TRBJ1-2	TGTGCCAGCAGTGTAACCGCCGCTAACTATGGCTACACCTTC	CASSVTAANYGYTF
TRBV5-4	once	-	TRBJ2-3	TGTGCCACTCGGGGCCTTAGCACAGATACGCAGTATTTT	CATRGLSTDTQYF
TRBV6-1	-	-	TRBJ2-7	TGTGCCAGCAGAGAGACGGAGGGGTCCTACGAGCAGTACTTC	CASRETEGSYEQYF
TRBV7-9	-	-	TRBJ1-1	TGTGCCAGCAGCAGACGGACAGCGGGCACTGAAGCTTTCTTT	CASSRRTAGTEAFF
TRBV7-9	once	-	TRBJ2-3	TGTGCCAGCAGCACCCCCACGAGGGCAGATACGCAGTATTTT	CASSTPTRADTQYF
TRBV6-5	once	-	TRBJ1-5	TGTGCCAGCAGTTACTCGCACAGAAATCAGCCCCAGCATTTT	CASSYSHRNQPQHF
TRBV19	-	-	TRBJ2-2	TGTGCCAGTAGTATCAGGGGTTACACCGGGGAGCTGTTTTTT	CASSIRGYTGELFF
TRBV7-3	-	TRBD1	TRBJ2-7	TGTGCCAGCAGCCCGCGACAGGGGTACGAGCAGTACTTC	CASSPRQGYEQYF
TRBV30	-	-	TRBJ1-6	TGTGCCTGGAGAGGTTATGGATCACCCCTCCACTTT	CAWRGYGSPLHF
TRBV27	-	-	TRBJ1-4	TGTGCCAGCAGTTTACAGGGACGGGAGCGGGAAAAACTGTTTTTT	CASSLQGREREKLFF
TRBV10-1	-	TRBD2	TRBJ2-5	TGCGCCAGCAGTGAAGCGGTAGCGGGAGCCCCGGGAGAGACCCAGTACTTC	CASSEAVAGAPGETQYF
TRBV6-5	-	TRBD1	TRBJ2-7	TGTGCCAGCAGTTACGTTAGGACAGGGGGAGGATACGAGCAGTACTTC	CASSYVRTGGGYEQYF
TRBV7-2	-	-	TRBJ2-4	TGTGCCAGCAGCTTAGAAATCGCGGGAAGAGACATTCAGTACTTC	CASSLEIAGRDIQYF
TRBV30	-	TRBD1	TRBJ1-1	TGTGCCTGGGGCGGGGACAGCATGAACACTGAAGCTTTCTTT	CAWGGDSMNTEAFF
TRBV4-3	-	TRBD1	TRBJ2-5	TGCGCCAGCAGCCGAATGACAGGGGGCGGGGAGACCCAGTACTTC	CASSRMTGGGETQYF
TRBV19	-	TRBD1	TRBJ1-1	TGTGCCAGTAGTATACGTGGGACAGACACTGAAGCTTTCTTT	CASSIRGTDTEAFF
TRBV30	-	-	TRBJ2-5	TGTGCCTGGAGTGTAGGGGCCAGGGTGGAGACCCAGTACTTC	CAWSVGARVETQYF
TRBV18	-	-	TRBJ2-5	TGTGCCAGCTCTCCACAAGGGGCTCAAGAGACCCAGTACTTC	CASSPQGAQETQYF
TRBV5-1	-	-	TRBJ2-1	TGCGCCAGCAGCTCCCTCCCTGGAGACAATGAGCAGTTCTTC	CASSSLPGDNEQFF
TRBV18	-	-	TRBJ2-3	TGTGCCAGCTCACCACCCATTAGCACAGATACGCAGTATTTT	CASSPPISTDTQYF
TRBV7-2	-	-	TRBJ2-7	TGTGCCAGCAGCTTGCGCGGGTCCAGGGAGTACGAGCAGTACTTC	CASSLRGSREYEQYF
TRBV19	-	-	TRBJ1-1	TGTGCCAGTAGTACAGGAGACAGCTTTGAAGCTTTCTTT	CASSTGDSFEAFF
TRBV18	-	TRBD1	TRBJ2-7	TGTGCCAGCTCAGGGACAGGGGGCGGTTCCTCCTACGAGCAGTACTTC	CASSGTGGGSSYEQYF
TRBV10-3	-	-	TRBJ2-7	TGTGCCATCAAAGACCGCAGTCCCTACGAGCAGTACTTC	CAIKDRSPYEQYF
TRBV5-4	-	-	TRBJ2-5	TGTGCCAGCAGCGAGCTAGCTGGGGAAGAGACCCAGTACTTC	CASSELAGEETQYF
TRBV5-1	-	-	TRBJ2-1	TGCGCCAGCAGCTTGGGACCCAGGAATGAGCAGTTCTTC	CASSLGPRNEQFF
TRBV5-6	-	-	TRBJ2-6	TGTGCCAGCAGCTTGGCAATGGGGGCGCCTGGTGGGGCCAACGTCCTGACTTTC	CASSLAMGAPGGANVLTF
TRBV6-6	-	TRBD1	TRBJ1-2	TGTGCCAGCGGACAGGGTTCTAACTATGGCTACACCTTC	CASGQGSNYGYTF
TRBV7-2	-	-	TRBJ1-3	TGTGCCAGCAGCCCCCAGGGCGGGGGAGGTGGAAACACCATATATTTT	CASSPQGGGGGNTIYF
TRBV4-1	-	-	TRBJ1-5	TGCGCCAGCAGCCACGTAGATGGGGCGGGCAATCAGCCCCAGCATTTT	CASSHVDGAGNQPQHF
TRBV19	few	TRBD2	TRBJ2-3	TGTGCCAGTGGGAGGGTAGATACGCAGTATTTT	CASGRVDTQYF
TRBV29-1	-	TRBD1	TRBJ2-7	TGCAGCGTGGCCGGGACAGGGGATAATGCGGGGGAGCAGTACTTC	CSVAGTGDNAGEQYF
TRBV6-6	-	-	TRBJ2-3	TGTGCCAGCAGCCCGAGGACTCCTAGCACAGATACGCAGTATTTT	CASSPRTPSTDTQYF
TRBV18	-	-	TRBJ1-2	TGTGCCAGCTCACCCAGTAAAGGGTCCTATGGCTACACCTTC	CASSPSKGSYGYTF
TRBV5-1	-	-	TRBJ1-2	TGCGCCAGCAGCTTGGTTGCGGGAACCTATGGCTACACCTTC	CASSLVAGTYGYTF
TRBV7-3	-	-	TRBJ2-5	TGTGCCAGCAGCTTTAGCGCGAAGGGTGAAGAGACCCAGTACTTC	CASSFSAKGEETQYF
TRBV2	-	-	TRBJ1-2	TGTGCCAGCCGGGCCGAATTCTATGGCTACACCTTC	CASRAEFYGYTF
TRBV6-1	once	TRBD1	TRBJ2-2	TGTGCCAGCAGCAGACAGGGAAACACCGGGGAGCTGTTTTTT	CASSRQGNTGELFF
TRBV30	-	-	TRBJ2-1	TGTGCCTGGAGTGCCGGGACACCTTACAATGAGCAGTTCTTC	CAWSAGTPYNEQFF
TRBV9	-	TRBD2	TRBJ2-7	TGTGCCAGCAGCACCACTAGCGGGGTCTCCTACGAGCAGTACTTC	CASSTTSGVSYEQYF
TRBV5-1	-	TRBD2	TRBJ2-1	TGCGCCAGCAGCTTGGCCCCGGGACTAGCAGGCCCCTACAATGAGCAGTTCTTC	CASSLAPGLAGPYNEQFF
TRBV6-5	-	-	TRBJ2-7	TGTGCCAGCAGTGAGCCGGGCAGATCCTACGAGCAGTACTTC	CASSEPGRSYEQYF
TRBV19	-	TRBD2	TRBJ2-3	TGTGCCAGTAGAAGACTAGCGGAGAGCACAGATACGCAGTATTTT	CASRRLAESTDTQYF
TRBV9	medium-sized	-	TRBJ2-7	TGTGCCAGCAGCGTCGGAGGGTTCGCCGCCTCCTACGAGCAGTACTTC	CASSVGGFAASYEQYF
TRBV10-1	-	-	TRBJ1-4	TGCGCCAGCAGTGAGGGAAGAGCAACTAATGAAAAACTGTTTTTT	CASSEGRATNEKLFF
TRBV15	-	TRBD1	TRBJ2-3	TGTGCCACCAGCAGAGGCCCCCAGGGGGCAGATACGCAGTATTTT	CATSRGPQGADTQYF
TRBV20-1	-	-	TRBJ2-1	TGCAGTGCTTCGACTACAAGAGAGCAGTTCTTC	CSASTTREQFF